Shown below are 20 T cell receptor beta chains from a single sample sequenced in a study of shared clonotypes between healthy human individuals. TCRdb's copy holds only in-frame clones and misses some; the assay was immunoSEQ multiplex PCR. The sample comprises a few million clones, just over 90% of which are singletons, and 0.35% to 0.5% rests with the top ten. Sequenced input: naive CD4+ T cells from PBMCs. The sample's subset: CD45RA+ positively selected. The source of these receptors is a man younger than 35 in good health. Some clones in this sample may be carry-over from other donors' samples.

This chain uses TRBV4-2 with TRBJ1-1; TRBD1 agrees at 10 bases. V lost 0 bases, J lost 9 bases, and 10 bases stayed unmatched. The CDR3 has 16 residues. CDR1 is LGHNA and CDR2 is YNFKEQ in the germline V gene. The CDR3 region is CASSQEGGQGGQKAFF. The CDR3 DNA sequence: TGTGCCAGCAGCCAAGAGGGAGGACAGGGGGGACAAAAAGCTTTCTTT.

CDR3 DNA sequence: TGCGCCAGCAGCCAGGACGACAGGTTCTCAAGCTCCTACGAGCAGTACTTC. Translated: CASSQDDRFSSSYEQYF. The rearrangement uses TRBV4-1 and TRBJ2-7; D might be TRBD1 (6 bases). The germline V gene encodes CDR1 MGHRA and CDR2 YSYEKL. The CDR3 length is 17 residues. V was shortened by 3 bases and J by 0 bases, with 18 bases between the two germline ends.

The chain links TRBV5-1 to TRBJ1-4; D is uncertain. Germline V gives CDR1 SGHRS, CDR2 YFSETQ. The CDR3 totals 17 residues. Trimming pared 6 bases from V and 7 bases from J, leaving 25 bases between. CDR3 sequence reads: CASTPNRIVGSGEKLFF. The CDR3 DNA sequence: TGCGCCAGCACCCCGAACCGGATAGTCGGCTCGGGTGAAAAACTGTTTTTT.

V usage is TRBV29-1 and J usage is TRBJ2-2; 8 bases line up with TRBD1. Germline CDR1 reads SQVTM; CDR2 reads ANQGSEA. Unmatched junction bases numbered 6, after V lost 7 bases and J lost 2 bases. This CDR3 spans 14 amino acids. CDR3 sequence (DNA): TGCAGCGCCTCGGACAGGGTCAACACCGGGGAGCTGTTTTTT. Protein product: CSASDRVNTGELFF.

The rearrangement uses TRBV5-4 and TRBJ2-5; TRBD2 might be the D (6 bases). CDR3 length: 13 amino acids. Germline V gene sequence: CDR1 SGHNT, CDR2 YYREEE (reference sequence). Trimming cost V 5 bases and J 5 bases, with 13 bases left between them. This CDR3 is CASSGRFDETQYF. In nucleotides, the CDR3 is TGTGCCAGCAGTGGGAGGTTTGATGAGACCCAGTACTTC.

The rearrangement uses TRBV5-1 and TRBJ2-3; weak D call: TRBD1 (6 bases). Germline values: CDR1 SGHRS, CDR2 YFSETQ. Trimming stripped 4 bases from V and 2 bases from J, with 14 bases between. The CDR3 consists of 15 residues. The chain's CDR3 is CASSRQGHSTDTQYF. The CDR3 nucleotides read TGCGCCAGCAGCCGCCAGGGACACTCCACAGATACGCAGTATTTT.

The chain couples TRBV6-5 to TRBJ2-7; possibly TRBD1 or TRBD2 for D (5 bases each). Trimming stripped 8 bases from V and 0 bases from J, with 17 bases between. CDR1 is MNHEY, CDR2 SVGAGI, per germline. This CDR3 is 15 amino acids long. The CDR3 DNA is TGTGCCAGCCGTCTAGGGACGGGTTCCTCCTACGAGCAGTACTTC. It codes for CASRLGTGSSYEQYF.

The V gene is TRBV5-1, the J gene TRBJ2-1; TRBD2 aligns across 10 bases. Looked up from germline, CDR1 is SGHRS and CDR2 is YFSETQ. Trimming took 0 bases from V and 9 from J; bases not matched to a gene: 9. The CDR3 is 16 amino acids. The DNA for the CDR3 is TGCGCCAGCAGCTTGGAGGGGCTAGCGGGAGCAGGTGAGCAGTTCTTC. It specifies CASSLEGLAGAGEQFF.

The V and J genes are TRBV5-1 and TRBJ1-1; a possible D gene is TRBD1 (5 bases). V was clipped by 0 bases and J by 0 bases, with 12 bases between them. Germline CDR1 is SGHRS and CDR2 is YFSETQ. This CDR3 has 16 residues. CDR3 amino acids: CASSLAWGRMNTEAFF. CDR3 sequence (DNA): TGCGCCAGCAGCTTGGCCTGGGGGAGAATGAACACTGAAGCTTTCTTT. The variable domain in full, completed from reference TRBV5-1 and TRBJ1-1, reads KAGVTQTPRYLIKTRGQQVTLSCSPISGHRSVSWYQQTPGQGLQFLFEYFSETQRNKGNFPGRFSGRQFSNSRSEMNVSTLELGDSALYLCASSLAWGRMNTEAFFGQGTRLTVV.

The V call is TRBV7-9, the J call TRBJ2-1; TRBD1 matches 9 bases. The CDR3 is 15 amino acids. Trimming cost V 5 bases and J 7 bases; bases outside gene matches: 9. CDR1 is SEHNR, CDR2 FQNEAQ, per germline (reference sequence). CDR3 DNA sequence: TGTGCCAGCAGCCTCGGAAACAGGGGGCAGAATGAGCAGTTCTTC. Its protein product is CASSLGNRGQNEQFF.

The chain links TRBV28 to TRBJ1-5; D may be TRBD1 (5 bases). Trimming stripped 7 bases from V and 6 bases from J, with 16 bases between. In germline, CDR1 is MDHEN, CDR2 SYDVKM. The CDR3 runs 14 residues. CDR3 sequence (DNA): TGTGCCAGCACTCAGGGACTTTGGGGTCAGCCCCAGCATTTT. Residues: CASTQGLWGQPQHF.

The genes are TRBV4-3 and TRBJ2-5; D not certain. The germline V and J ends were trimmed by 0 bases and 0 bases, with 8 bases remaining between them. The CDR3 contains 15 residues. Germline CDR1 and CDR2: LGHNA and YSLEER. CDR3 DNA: TGCGCCAGCAGCCAAGATAATGGGTACCAAGAGACCCAGTACTTC. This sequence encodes CASSQDNGYQETQYF.

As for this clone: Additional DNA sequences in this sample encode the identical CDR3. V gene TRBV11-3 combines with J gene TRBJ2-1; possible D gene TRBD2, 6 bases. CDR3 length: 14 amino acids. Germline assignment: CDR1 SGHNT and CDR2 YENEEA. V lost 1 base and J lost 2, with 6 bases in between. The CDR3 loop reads CASSLAGAYNEQFF. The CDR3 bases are TGTGCCAGCAGCTTAGCGGGAGCCTACAATGAGCAGTTCTTC.

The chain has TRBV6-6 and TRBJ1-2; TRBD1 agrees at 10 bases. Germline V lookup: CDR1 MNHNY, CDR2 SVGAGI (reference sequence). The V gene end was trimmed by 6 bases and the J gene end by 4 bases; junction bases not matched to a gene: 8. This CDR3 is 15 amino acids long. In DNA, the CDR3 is TGTGCCAGCAGGGACAGGGACAGGGGCTTCTATGGCTACACCTTC. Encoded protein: CASRDRDRGFYGYTF.

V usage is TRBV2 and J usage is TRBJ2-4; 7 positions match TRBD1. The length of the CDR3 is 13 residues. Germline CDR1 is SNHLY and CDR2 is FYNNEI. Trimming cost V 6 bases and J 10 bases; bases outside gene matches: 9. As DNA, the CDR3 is TGTGCCAGCAGCACAGGGGTTGTAAAAATTCAGTACTTC. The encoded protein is CASSTGVVKIQYF.

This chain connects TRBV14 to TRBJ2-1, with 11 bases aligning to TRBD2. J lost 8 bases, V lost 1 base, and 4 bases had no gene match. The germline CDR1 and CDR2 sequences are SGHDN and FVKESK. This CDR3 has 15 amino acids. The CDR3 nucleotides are TGTGCCAGCAGCCAAGCACTAGCGGGAGTTTATGAGCAGTTCTTC. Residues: CASSQALAGVYEQFF.

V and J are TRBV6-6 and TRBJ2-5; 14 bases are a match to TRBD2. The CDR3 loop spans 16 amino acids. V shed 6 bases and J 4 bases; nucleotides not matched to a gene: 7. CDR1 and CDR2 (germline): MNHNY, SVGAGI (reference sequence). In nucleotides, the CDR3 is TGTGCCAGCAGATTGACTAGCGGGAGGGGGATAGAGACCCAGTACTTC. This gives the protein CASRLTSGRGIETQYF.

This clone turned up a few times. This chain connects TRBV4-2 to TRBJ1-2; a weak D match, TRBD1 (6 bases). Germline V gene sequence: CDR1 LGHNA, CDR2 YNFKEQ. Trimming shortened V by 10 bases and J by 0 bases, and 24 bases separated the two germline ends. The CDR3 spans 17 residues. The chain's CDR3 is CATSSSRDTRSNYGYTF. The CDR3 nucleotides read TGTGCCACCTCAAGCTCCCGGGACACACGATCTAACTATGGCTACACCTTC.

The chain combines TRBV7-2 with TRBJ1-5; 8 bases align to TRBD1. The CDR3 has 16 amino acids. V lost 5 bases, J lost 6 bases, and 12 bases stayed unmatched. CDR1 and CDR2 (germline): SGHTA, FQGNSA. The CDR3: CASSGTQGAIGQPQHF. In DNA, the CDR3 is TGTGCCAGCAGCGGAACCCAGGGGGCGATCGGTCAGCCCCAGCATTTT.

In nucleotides, the CDR3 is TGTGCCAGTAGTCGCGGGGGGACAGGGGGCTACCAAGAGACCCAGTACTTC. This codes for CASSRGGTGGYQETQYF. The rearrangement links TRBV19 to TRBJ2-5; 12 positions agree with TRBD1. Per germline, CDR1 LNHDA and CDR2 SQIVND (reference sequence). V lost 5 bases, J lost 0 bases, and 7 bases stayed unmatched. The CDR3 loop spans 17 amino acids.